One sample yielded the 2 T cell receptor beta chains listed below, sequenced in a study of blood T cell repertoires in COVID-19. Repertoires were generated with immunoSEQ multiplex PCR, while TCRdb's copy carries only in-frame clones and drops some. Counted here are about 87,000 clones, approximately 85% occurring once; the ten biggest clones make up less than 4%. Sequencing was performed on peripheral blood. The receptors here all came from an elderly woman with COVID-19, enrolled during active disease.

The V and J genes are TRBV10-3 and TRBJ2-7, with 9 positions matching TRBD1. The CDR3 totals 16 residues. The V segment lost 7 bases and the J segment 2 bases; nucleotides outside the gene matches: 12. CDR1 is ENHRY and CDR2 is SYGVKD in the germline V gene. The chain's CDR3 is CAIKRAPTGGPYEQYF. In DNA form, the CDR3 reads TGTGCCATCAAGCGGGCCCCGACAGGGGGGCCCTACGAGCAGTACTTC.

The chain links TRBV27 to TRBJ1-5; D perhaps matches TRBD1 (5 bases). The germline gives CDR1 MNHEY, CDR2 SMNVEV (reference sequence). CDR3 size: 14 residues. The V and J ends lost 5 bases and 3 bases respectively, with 11 bases between them. The CDR3 DNA reads TGTGCCAGCAGTCCAAGACAGCCCAATCAGCCCCAGCATTTT. This codes for CASSPRQPNQPQHF.